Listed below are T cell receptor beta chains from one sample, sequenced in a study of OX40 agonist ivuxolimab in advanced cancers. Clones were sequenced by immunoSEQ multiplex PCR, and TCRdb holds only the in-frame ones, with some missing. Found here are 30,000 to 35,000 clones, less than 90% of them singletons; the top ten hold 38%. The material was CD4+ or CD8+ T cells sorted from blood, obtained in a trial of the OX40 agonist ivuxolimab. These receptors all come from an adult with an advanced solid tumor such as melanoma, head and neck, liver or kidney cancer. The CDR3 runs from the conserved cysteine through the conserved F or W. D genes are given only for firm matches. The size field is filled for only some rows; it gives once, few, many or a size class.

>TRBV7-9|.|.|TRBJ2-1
TGTGCCAGCCGTCCGCGGCCCCTTGAGGACTACAATGAGCAGTTCTTC
CASRPRPLEDYNEQFF
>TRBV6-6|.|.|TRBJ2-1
TGTGCCAGCAGTTTATACAGGGGAGGTGAGCAGTTCTTC
CASSLYRGGEQFF
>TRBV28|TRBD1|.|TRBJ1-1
TGTGCCAGCAGCTTGGACAGGCCCACTGAAGCTTTCTTT
CASSLDRPTEAFF
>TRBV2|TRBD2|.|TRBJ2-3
TGTGCCAGCAGGGGGCTAGCGGGCCTCGTGGATACGCAGTATTTT
CASRGLAGLVDTQYF
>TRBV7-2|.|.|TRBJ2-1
TGTGCCAGCAGCCAAGAACGCGGGGTACAGGTTGAGCAGTTCTTC
CASSQERGVQVEQFF
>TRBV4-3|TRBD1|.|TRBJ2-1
TGCGCCAGCAGACAGGGGAATGAGCAGTTCTTC
CASRQGNEQFF
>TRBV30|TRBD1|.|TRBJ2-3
TGTGCCTGGAGGCCGGACAGGGAGACCACAGATACGCAGTATTTT
CAWRPDRETTDTQYF
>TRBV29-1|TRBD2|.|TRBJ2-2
TGCAGCGTCGGGACTAGCAGAGGCGCCGGGGAGCTGTTTTTT
CSVGTSRGAGELFF
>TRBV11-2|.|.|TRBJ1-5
TGTGCCAGCAGCTTAGATGTGGGGGACCAGCCCCAGCATTTT
CASSLDVGDQPQHF
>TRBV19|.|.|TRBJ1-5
TGTGCCAGTAGTACGTGGCGAGAAAATCAGCCCCAGCATTTT
CASSTWRENQPQHF
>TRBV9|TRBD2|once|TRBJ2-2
TGTGCCAGCAGCGCGACTAGCGGGACGAACACCGGGGAGCTGTTTTTT
CASSATSGTNTGELFF
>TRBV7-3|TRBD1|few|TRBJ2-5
TGTGCCAGCAGCTTAACAGGGGGCGATCAAGAGACCCAGTACTTC
CASSLTGGDQETQYF
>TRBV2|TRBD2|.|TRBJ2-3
TGTGCCAGCAGACGAGCGGGACGCACAGATACGCAGTATTTT
CASRRAGRTDTQYF
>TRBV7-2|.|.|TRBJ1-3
TGTGCCAGCAGCTTAGGTAGCCAAGGGAACACCATATATTTT
CASSLGSQGNTIYF
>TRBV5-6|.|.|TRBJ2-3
TGTGCCAGCAGCTTGAGAGCGTCCACAGATACGCAGTATTTT
CASSLRASTDTQYF
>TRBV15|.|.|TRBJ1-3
TGTGCCACCAGCACCTTTCCCCTCCCTGGAAACACCATATATTTT
CATSTFPLPGNTIYF
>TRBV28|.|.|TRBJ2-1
TGTGCCAGCAGTTTAGCCGGGAGATACAATGAGCAGTTCTTC
CASSLAGRYNEQFF
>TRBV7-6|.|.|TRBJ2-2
TGTGCCAGCAGCTTAGCAGGAGAGAACACCGGGGAGCTGTTTTTT
CASSLAGENTGELFF
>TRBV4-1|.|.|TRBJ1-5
TGCGCCAGCAGCCAACGGGAGGGGTCCAATCAGCCCCAGCATTTT
CASSQREGSNQPQHF
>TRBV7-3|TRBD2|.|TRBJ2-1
TGTGCCAGCAGCTGGGCGGGAGGGTTTGTAAATGAGCAGTTCTTC
CASSWAGGFVNEQFF
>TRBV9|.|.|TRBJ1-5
TGTGCCAGCAGCGTAGGTCCAGAGGTTCGCAATCAGCCCCAGCATTTT
CASSVGPEVRNQPQHF
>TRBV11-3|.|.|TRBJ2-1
TGTGCCAGCAGCCAGAGGGGCTACAATGAGCAGTTCTTC
CASSQRGYNEQFF
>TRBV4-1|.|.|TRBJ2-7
TGCGCCAGCAGCCAAGACAGGGGTTCGAGTTACGAGCAGTACTTC
CASSQDRGSSYEQYF